This T cell receptor (beta chain) was obtained from a study of T cell changes during pregnancy in multiple sclerosis. Sequencing was performed with immunoSEQ multiplex PCR; in TCRdb, only in-frame clones are kept and a portion is missing. In the table there are around 26,000 clones, roughly 90% of which are singletons. This CDR3 is 14 amino acids long. The V gene end was trimmed by 2 bases and the J gene end by 5 bases; junction bases not matched to a gene: 4. The germline CDR1 and CDR2 sequences are MNHEY and SMNVEV (reference sequence). This sequence originates from a female donor in good health, enrolled as a control in a pregnancy study. This chain connects TRBV27 to TRBJ1-1; 8 bases are a match to TRBD1. The specimen was CD4+ T cells from peripheral blood mononuclear cells, collected in the first trimester of pregnancy. CDR3 sequence: CASSLSDRGTEAFF. CDR3 bases: TGTGCCAGCAGTTTAAGCGACAGGGGTACTGAAGCTTTCTTT.